This record concerns one T cell receptor beta chain sequence. Its antigen is still unknown. These data belong to a study of T cell responses to AZD1222 COVID-19 vaccine. This CDR3 spans 17 amino acids. The ends were cut back, 0 bases at V and 4 bases at J, with 17 bases in the middle. Germline CDR1 reads LGHDT; CDR2 reads YNNKEL (reference sequence). Findings of the study overall: White British ancestry dominated among donors, who included more females, and clonal diversity was possibly underestimated. Two doses of AZD1222 preceded a rise in Spike-specific TCR breadth and depth. Repertoires were obtained only post-peak T cell response.

The protocol was immunoSEQ multiplex PCR, while the TCRdb copy is restricted to in-frame clones and leaves out a portion. The sample shows 120,000 to 150,000 clones, about 90% of them seen only once. The clonotype was recovered from an adult in good health. The rearrangement links TRBV3-1 (or the pseudogene TRBV3-2) to TRBJ2-3; D might be TRBD1 or TRBD2, each matching 5 bases. The sample consisted of peripheral blood, taken on day 0 of AZD1222 vaccination. This CDR3 is CASSQDLWRAGPDTQYF. The CDR3 DNA reads TGTGCCAGCAGCCAAGATCTATGGCGGGCAGGGCCAGATACGCAGTATTTT.